Below, 32 T cell receptor beta chains from the same sample are listed, as sequenced in a study of cytomegalovirus exposure and HLA in healthy donors. A multiplex PCR was run with 60 Vbeta primers and 13 Jbeta primers. Data came from immunoSEQ multiplex PCR; TCRdb stores just in-frame clones and leaves some out. Seen here are 110,000 to 150,000 clones, around 82% observed once, and the top ten hold approximately 3.2%. Sequenced input: PBMCs. The receptors originated from a man aged 18 to 30 in good health and CMV-seropositive.

CDR3 protein: CAISFRDTQYF. The CDR3 nucleotides are TGTGCCATCAGTTTCCGGGATACGCAGTATTTT. The V and J genes are TRBV10-3 and TRBJ2-3; D uncertain. There are 11 residues in the CDR3. CDR1 and CDR2 from the germline V gene are ENHRY and SYGVKD. V was trimmed by 5 bases and J by 6 bases, leaving 6 bases between them.

This chain connects TRBV2 to TRBJ2-3; TRBD2 matches 12 bases. The CDR3 has 16 amino acids. V gave up 5 bases and J gave up 2 bases; unmatched junction bases: 5. CDR1 and CDR2 from the germline V gene are SNHLY and FYNNEI. CDR3 sequence (DNA): TGTGCCAGCAGTCGGACTAGCGGGGTGCTCACAGATACGCAGTATTTT. Encoded protein: CASSRTSGVLTDTQYF.

V usage is TRBV7-9 and J usage is TRBJ2-5; D ambiguous. This CDR3 contains 15 residues. CDR1 is SEHNR, CDR2 FQNEAQ, per germline (reference sequence). Trimming removed 4 bases from V and 5 bases from J, with 17 bases in between. For the CDR3, the DNA is TGTGCCAGCAGCTCCTACCTAGGAGTTATGGAGACCCAGTACTTC. Its protein product is CASSSYLGVMETQYF.

A remark on this clone: At one boundary the junction diverges from the germline segment, which might be a read error. V and J are TRBV6-5 and TRBJ1-3, with D maybe TRBD1 (5 bases). The V gene's germline CDR1 is MNHEY and CDR2 SVGAGI. The CDR3 is made up of 15 amino acids. The CDR3 bases are TGTGCCAGCAGTTACACAGCGGGGCCTGGAGACACCATATATTTT. Protein: CASSYTAGPGDTIYF.

V and J are TRBV4-1 and TRBJ1-4, with 7 bases fitting TRBD1. The CDR3 runs 16 residues. CDR1 and CDR2 (germline): MGHRA, YSYEKL. V lost 0 bases and J lost 5; bases outside the gene matches: 6. The CDR3, as DNA: TGCGCCAGCAGCCAAGATCGAGGGACAGCGAATGAAAAACTGTTTTTT. Translation gives CASSQDRGTANEKLFF.

This clone was observed a few times. The chain employs TRBV30 and TRBJ2-5, with a weak D call TRBD1 (5 bases). The CDR3 is made up of 13 amino acids. The germline CDR1 and CDR2 sequences are GTSNPN and SVGIG (reference sequence). V dropped 0 bases and J dropped 4 bases, with 9 bases sitting between them. In DNA form, the CDR3 reads TGTGCCTGGAGTGTACGCAGGGCAGAGACCCAGTACTTC. It encodes CAWSVRRAETQYF.

J is TRBJ2-1 and V is TRBV11-3; a possible D gene is TRBD2 (6 bases). The CDR3 runs 15 residues. The ends were cut back, 5 bases at V and 2 bases at J, with 13 bases in the middle. Germline-derived CDR1 and CDR2 are SGHNT and YENEEA. CDR3 bases: TGTGCCAGCAGCGCGGGACGGGGGACCTACAATGAGCAGTTCTTC. Its protein is CASSAGRGTYNEQFF.

The chain employs TRBV19 and TRBJ2-7; no clear D gene. With 3 bases removed from V and 3 bases from J, the gap between germline ends came to 9 bases. The germline gives CDR1 LNHDA, CDR2 SQIVND (reference sequence). The CDR3 covers 13 residues. The CDR3 protein is CASSMENRYEQYF. The CDR3 DNA reads TGTGCCAGTAGTATGGAGAATCGCTACGAGCAGTACTTC.

This chain links TRBV19 with TRBJ2-7; 10 bases line up with TRBD1. Germline CDR1 reads LNHDA; CDR2 reads SQIVND (reference sequence). The CDR3 has 17 residues. Unmatched junction bases numbered 17, after V lost 9 bases and J lost 3 bases. The DNA of the CDR3 is TGTGCCAGGCGACGGGACAGGGGATCAGGTTGCCACTACGAGCAGTACTTC. This gives the protein CARRRDRGSGCHYEQYF.

The chain employs TRBV7-9 and TRBJ1-2; TRBD1 is a possible D gene (5 bases). The CDR3 totals 12 residues. V gave up 7 bases and J gave up 5 bases, with 11 bases separating them. Germline V lookup: CDR1 SEHNR, CDR2 FQNEAQ (reference sequence). The CDR3 nucleotides are TGTGCCAGCACCAAATCAGGGTATGGCTACACCTTC. Its protein is CASTKSGYGYTF. The full variable domain, rest sourced from reference TRBV7-9 and TRBJ1-2, is DTGVSQNPRHKITKRGQNVTFRCDPISEHNRLYWYRQTLGQGPEFLTYFQNEAQLEKSRLLSDRFSAERPKGSFSTLEIQRTEQGDSAMYLCASTKSGYGYTFGSGTRLTVV.

V gene TRBV6-1 combines with J gene TRBJ2-7; 10 bases match TRBD1. The V gene's germline CDR1 is MNHNS and CDR2 SASEGT. This CDR3 contains 14 residues. V trimming: 6 bases; J trimming: 2 bases; junction bases outside the gene matches: 4. The CDR3 spells CASRGQGTTYEQYF. For the CDR3, the DNA is TGTGCCAGCAGGGGACAGGGGACCACCTACGAGCAGTACTTC.

The V and J genes are TRBV4-2 and TRBJ1-2; 8 bases map to TRBD1. V lost 4 bases, J lost 4 bases, and 8 bases stayed unmatched. The CDR3 is 15 residues long. Germline loops: CDR1 LGHNA, CDR2 YNFKEQ. The CDR3 here is CASSPTTGDSYGYTF. The CDR3 DNA reads TGTGCCAGCAGCCCAACGACAGGGGATTCCTATGGCTACACCTTC.

The chain carries TRBV9 and TRBJ1-4; 10 nucleotides agree with TRBD1. The CDR3 runs to 15 residues. Germline V lookup: CDR1 SGDLS, CDR2 YYNGEE. The J segment lost 7 bases and the V segment lost 3 bases, leaving 6 bases of the junction unmatched. CDR3 amino acids: CASSARDRGSEKLFF. The CDR3 nucleotides read TGTGCCAGCAGCGCAAGGGACAGGGGAAGTGAAAAACTGTTTTTT.

V gene TRBV27 combines with J gene TRBJ2-7, with 12 positions matching TRBD2. V trimming: 5 bases; J trimming: 4 bases; junction bases outside the gene matches: 6. The CDR3 extends over 15 amino acids. Germline CDR1 is MNHEY and CDR2 is SMNVEV (reference sequence). This CDR3 reads CASSHRTSGVYEQYF. DNA of the CDR3: TGTGCCAGCAGTCACCGGACTAGCGGGGTTTACGAGCAGTACTTC.

The V gene is TRBV4-1, the J gene TRBJ1-6, with 9 bases fitting TRBD1. The V and J ends lost 4 bases and 10 bases, in that order; junction bases with no gene match: 8. The CDR3 has 15 residues. CDR1 is MGHRA, CDR2 YSYEKL, per germline. In DNA form, the CDR3 reads TGCGCCAGCAGCCGGACCGGGACAGGGAGCTCACCCCTCCACTTT. As protein: CASSRTGTGSSPLHF.

This chain joins TRBV14 and TRBJ2-7, with 7 bases identical to TRBD2. Germline CDR1 and CDR2: SGHDN and FVKESK. There are 14 residues in the CDR3. V shed 4 bases and J 0 bases; nucleotides not matched to a gene: 3. The DNA for the CDR3 is TGTGCCAGCAGCCTGGGCGGGGGCTCCTACGAGCAGTACTTC. As protein: CASSLGGGSYEQYF.

The chain joins TRBV15 to TRBJ1-1; TRBD1 matches 12 bases. Germline CDR1 is LNHNV and CDR2 is YYDKDF (reference sequence). The CDR3 runs 15 residues. The V and J ends lost 5 bases and 5 bases, in that order; junction bases with no gene match: 6. In DNA, the CDR3 is TGTGCCACCAGCCCCGGGACAGGGGGCTTGACTGAAGCTTTCTTT. Translated: CATSPGTGGLTEAFF.

The V gene is TRBV4-2, the J gene TRBJ2-7; TRBD1 is a possible D gene (6 bases). Germline V CDR1 and CDR2: LGHNA, YNFKEQ. V shed 3 bases and J shed 5 bases, with 23 bases lying between them. The CDR3 covers 17 residues. The CDR3 protein is CASSQEGAQQGYHEQYF. CDR3 sequence (DNA): TGTGCCAGCAGCCAGGAAGGTGCACAGCAGGGGTACCACGAGCAGTACTTC.

The V and J genes are TRBV6-6 and TRBJ1-2; a possible D gene is TRBD1 (5 bases). The V end lost 5 bases, the J end lost 2 bases, and 12 bases lay between the germline ends. The CDR3 loop spans 14 amino acids. The germline CDR1 and CDR2 sequences are MNHNY and SVGAGI (reference sequence). This chain's CDR3 is CASSIPTANYGYTF. The DNA of the CDR3 is TGTGCCAGCAGTATCCCGACAGCCAACTATGGCTACACCTTC.

In its sample, this clone was seen a few times. V gene TRBV2 combines with J gene TRBJ1-1, with 7 positions matching TRBD1. The CDR3 spans 14 residues. Trimming cost V 7 bases and J 1 base; bases outside gene matches: 6. CDR1 is SNHLY and CDR2 is FYNNEI in the germline V gene. CDR3 sequence: CASKEGTANTEAFF. CDR3 DNA: TGTGCCAGCAAAGAGGGGACAGCGAACACTGAAGCTTTCTTT.

V gene TRBV7-9 combines with J gene TRBJ2-2; the match to TRBD2 covers 13 bases. Germline V CDR1 and CDR2: SEHNR, FQNEAQ (reference sequence). Losses at the gene ends were 5 bases for V and 6 bases for J; bases not matched to a gene: 12. This CDR3 has 18 amino acids. The DNA for the CDR3 is TGTGCCAGCAGCACCCCGGGACTAGCGGGACAATATGCCGGGGAGCTGTTTTTT. Protein sequence: CASSTPGLAGQYAGELFF.

The rearrangement uses TRBV27 and TRBJ1-5, with D possibly matching TRBD1 (6 bases). In germline, CDR1 is MNHEY, CDR2 SMNVEV (reference sequence). V was pared by 9 bases and J by 0 bases, with 12 bases between. The CDR3 runs 14 residues. CDR3 loop: CARTGPYSNQPQHF. DNA for the CDR3: TGTGCCAGGACAGGTCCTTATAGCAATCAGCCCCAGCATTTT.

V usage is TRBV11-3 and J usage is TRBJ2-1; 8 nucleotides line up with TRBD2. Trimming took 1 base from V and 9 from J; bases not matched to a gene: 5. The CDR3 is made up of 14 amino acids. Germline V gene data show CDR1 as SGHNT and CDR2 as YENEEA. This CDR3 is CASSLATSGSEQFF. Written as DNA, the CDR3 is TGTGCCAGCAGCTTAGCCACGAGCGGGAGTGAGCAGTTCTTC. The variable domain in full, completed from reference TRBV11-3 and TRBJ2-1, reads EAGVVQSPRYKIIEKKQPVAFWCNPISGHNTLYWYLQNLGQGPELLIRYENEEAVDDSQLPKDRFSAERLKGVDSTLKIQPAELGDSAVYLCASSLATSGSEQFFGPGTRLTVL.

As to this clone: Sequence at one end of the junction differs from germline and may be a read error. The V and J genes are TRBV27 and TRBJ1-4, with a weak D call TRBD1 (6 bases). The CDR3 is 14 amino acids. Germline values: CDR1 MNHEY, CDR2 SMNVEV (reference sequence). The CDR3 region has the DNA TGTGCCAGCAGTGCCGGGACAACGAATGAAAAACTGTTTTTT. Amino acid sequence: CASSAGTTNEKLFF.

The gene calls are TRBV4-1 and TRBJ1-1, with D perhaps matching TRBD1 (5 bases). Germline V gene sequence: CDR1 MGHRA, CDR2 YSYEKL. Trimming removed 4 bases from V and 1 base from J, with 13 bases in between. The CDR3 contains 15 residues. The CDR3 loop reads CASSLRAQGNTEAFF. For the CDR3, the DNA is TGCGCCAGCAGCCTTCGCGCGCAGGGGAACACTGAAGCTTTCTTT.

The V and J genes are TRBV4-1 and TRBJ2-5; a weak D match, TRBD2 (6 bases). The closer fit of TRBJ2-7 to the DNA end suggests the J call may be wrong. The CDR3 sequence is 16 residues long. In germline, CDR1 is MGHRA, CDR2 YSYEKL. In DNA, the CDR3 is TGCGCCAGCAGCTATTCGGCCCGGGGGAGCTCCTACGAGCAGTACTTC. Translation: CASSYSARGSSYEQYF.

The rearrangement links TRBV5-4 to TRBJ1-5; the D gene is possibly TRBD1 (6 bases). The V gene's germline CDR1 is SGHNT and CDR2 YYREEE (reference sequence). The CDR3 totals 15 residues. The V gene lost 4 bases and the J gene lost 3 bases, with 14 bases spanning the gap. CDR3 in amino acids: CASSQGGRDNQPQHF. The CDR3 nucleotides are TGTGCCAGCAGCCAAGGGGGTCGGGACAATCAGCCCCAGCATTTT.

The genes are TRBV5-4 and TRBJ2-1; 12 bases line up with TRBD2. V was pared by 4 bases and J by 0 bases, with 8 bases of the junction left unmatched. This CDR3 has 18 residues. The germline V gene has CDR1 SGHNT and CDR2 YYREEE (reference sequence). CDR3 loop: CASSALTSGSASYNEQFF. The CDR3 region has the DNA TGTGCCAGCAGCGCCTTGACTAGCGGGAGTGCCTCCTACAATGAGCAGTTCTTC.

This chain joins TRBV27 and TRBJ2-7, with 9 positions matching TRBD1. The trim removed 4 bases at V and 4 bases at J, leaving 5 bases unmatched. In germline, CDR1 is MNHEY, CDR2 SMNVEV (reference sequence). There are 14 residues in the CDR3. The CDR3 region has the DNA TGTGCCAGCAGTTGGACAGGGGAAAAGTACGAGCAGTACTTC. Translation: CASSWTGEKYEQYF.

This clone occurred a few times. The chain uses TRBV7-8 and TRBJ2-2, with 11 bases lining up with TRBD2. Germline CDR1 is SGHVS and CDR2 is FQNEAQ. This CDR3 comprises 17 residues. V lost 7 bases, J lost 7 bases, and 14 bases stayed unmatched. The chain's CDR3 is CASITHWASGRRGELFF. For the CDR3, the DNA is TGTGCCAGCATCACCCACTGGGCTAGCGGGAGGCGCGGGGAGCTGTTTTTT.

This clone is a singleton in its sample. The rearrangement links TRBV15 to TRBJ1-4, with unresolved D. Germline V gene data show CDR1 as LNHNV and CDR2 as YYDKDF (reference sequence). The V gene lost 1 base and the J gene lost 11 bases, with 14 bases spanning the gap. The CDR3 length is 14 residues. CDR3 sequence (DNA): TGTGCCACCAGCAGAGCTCGGGTGGGTGAGAAACTGTTTTTT. This sequence encodes CATSRARVGEKLFF.

J is TRBJ2-5 and V is TRBV7-9; TRBD1 agrees at 8 bases. CDR3 length: 15 residues. Looked up from germline, CDR1 is SEHNR and CDR2 is FQNEAQ (reference sequence). The ends lost 4 bases at V and 2 bases at J; junction bases unmatched: 6. The DNA for the CDR3 is TGTGCCAGCAGCTCACCGGGACAGGCGCAAGAGACCCAGTACTTC. This codes for CASSSPGQAQETQYF.